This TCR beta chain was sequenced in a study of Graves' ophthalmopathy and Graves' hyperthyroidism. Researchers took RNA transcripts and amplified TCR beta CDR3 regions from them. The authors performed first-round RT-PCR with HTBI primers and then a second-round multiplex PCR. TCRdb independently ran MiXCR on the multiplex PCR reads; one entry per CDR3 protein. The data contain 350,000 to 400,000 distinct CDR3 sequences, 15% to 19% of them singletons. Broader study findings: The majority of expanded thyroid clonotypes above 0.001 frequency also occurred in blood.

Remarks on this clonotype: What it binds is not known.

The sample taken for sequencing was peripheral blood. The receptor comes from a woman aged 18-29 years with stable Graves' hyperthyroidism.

CDR3 protein: CASSGIKPGTSGEYQETQYF. CDR3 DNA: TGTGCCAGCTCAGGAATCAAGCCCGGGACTAGCGGGGAGTACCAAGAGACCCAGTACTTC. The rearrangement links TRBV18 to TRBJ2-5; 13 nucleotides match TRBD2. There are 20 residues in the CDR3. V gave up 5 bases and J gave up 0 bases; unmatched junction bases: 15. Per germline, CDR1 KGHSH and CDR2 LQKENI.